This T cell receptor beta chain is from a study of T cells in localized non-small cell lung cancer. Study conclusions and caveats: Density of T cells in blood, when higher, went with longer overall survival. Heterogeneity remains possible, as sequencing covered one tumor region only. Clonality of T cells reached its maximum in uninvolved adjacent lung, surpassing tumor. Researchers found a median roughly 56 of the top 100 tumor clones in adjacent lung.

Trimming left V 7 bases short and J 7 bases short, with 14 bases between. This CDR3 spans 12 amino acids. The V gene's germline CDR1 is SQVTM and CDR2 ANQGSEA. TCRdb's table, derived via immunoSEQ multiplex PCR, lists solely in-frame clones and lacks some. The profile shows fewer than 60,000 clones, about four fifths of them singletons. Concerning this clone: Its antigen remains unknown.

The specimen comprised peripheral blood, sampled before any cancer treatment. This clonotype was obtained from a female donor aged 60 or older with stage II squamous cell lung carcinoma. V is TRBV29-1 and J is TRBJ2-4, with a possible D match to TRBD2 (5 bases). The CDR3 loop reads CSAEGLRNIQYF. As DNA, the CDR3 is TGCAGCGCCGAGGGTCTCCGGAACATTCAGTACTTC.